The T cell receptor (beta chain) described here comes from a study of T cell repertoires in aging, cancer and after chemotherapy. In the study overall: Patients with chronic lymphocytic leukemia were sampled before and after fludarabine- or bendamustine-based chemotherapy. Study-level results: Thymic emigration or peripheral T cell expansion may be impaired by lymphoid organ infiltration in hematological cancer.

A remark on this clonotype: The antigen remains unidentified.

TCR beta rearrangements were amplified from peripheral blood genomic DNA. V was trimmed by 4 bases and J by 5 bases, leaving 14 bases between them. The CDR3 contains 14 residues. Rearranged V-D-J TRB sequences were amplified with a mixed TRB-A/B primer pool. TCRdb itself ran the multiplex PCR reads through MiXCR, one entry per CDR3 protein. The sample consists of about 6,600 distinct CDR3 sequences, about 30% of them appearing once. The chain recombines TRBV12-3 or TRBV12-4 with TRBJ1-1, with D perhaps TRBD1 (5 bases). The receptor's source is a human donor with a blood cancer. The donor label of this sample is uncertain. The sequenced material came from blood. The CDR3 loop reads CASSWGASGTEAFF. Here the CDR3 DNA reads TGTGCCAGCAGTTGGGGCGCTTCGGGTACTGAAGCTTTCTTT.